A selection of T cell receptor beta chains follows, all from one sample in a study of early stage breast cancer tumors. Some clones are missing from TCRdb's copy, which holds only in-frame ones; the method was immunoSEQ multiplex PCR. The sample lists 25,000 to 30,000 clones, around 50% occurring once. Sequenced material: breast tumor tissue. Receptor source: a person aged 45-60 years with breast cancer. CDR3s include the opening cysteine and the closing phenylalanine or tryptophan. Each record gives: J gene, clone size, V gene, D gene, CDR3 DNA, CDR3 protein. D genes are given only for firm matches. Only some rows state a clone size, as once, few, many or a class for expanded clones.

j_gene: TRBJ2-7; abundance: NA; v_gene: TRBV6-5; d_gene: NA; CDR3nt: TGTGCCAGCAGTTACTGGGGACCGCCCTACGAGCAGTACTTC; CDR3aa: CASSYWGPPYEQYF
j_gene: TRBJ2-1; abundance: once; v_gene: TRBV7-2; d_gene: TRBD2; CDR3nt: TGTGCCAGCAGCTTGACTAGCGGGAGCCACAATGAGCAGTTCTTC; CDR3aa: CASSLTSGSHNEQFF
j_gene: TRBJ1-5; abundance: NA; v_gene: TRBV5-1; d_gene: NA; CDR3nt: TGCGCCAGCAGCTTGGAGGGTTTCGGGAATCAGCCCCAGCATTTT; CDR3aa: CASSLEGFGNQPQHF
j_gene: TRBJ2-2; abundance: few; v_gene: TRBV19; d_gene: NA; CDR3nt: TGTGCCAGTAGGACAGGCCGGGAGCTGTTTTTT; CDR3aa: CASRTGRELFF
j_gene: TRBJ2-7; abundance: once; v_gene: TRBV7-2; d_gene: NA; CDR3nt: TGTGCCAGCATCTCGACACCCAGGGTCGGTAACGAGCAGTACTTC; CDR3aa: CASISTPRVGNEQYF
j_gene: TRBJ2-5; abundance: NA; v_gene: TRBV25-1; d_gene: TRBD1; CDR3nt: TGTGCCAGCAGTGTGGGGACAGGGGGAGAGACCCAGTACTTC; CDR3aa: CASSVGTGGETQYF
j_gene: TRBJ2-3; abundance: few; v_gene: TRBV19; d_gene: NA; CDR3nt: TGTGCCAGTAGTGCGGGACTCTCCGGCACAGATACGCAGTATTTT; CDR3aa: CASSAGLSGTDTQYF
j_gene: TRBJ1-2; abundance: NA; v_gene: TRBV30; d_gene: NA; CDR3nt: TGTGCCTGCCCTGAGGACGGAAACTATGGCTACACCTTC; CDR3aa: CACPEDGNYGYTF
j_gene: TRBJ1-5; abundance: many; v_gene: TRBV19; d_gene: TRBD1; CDR3nt: TGTGCCAGTCGGGACAGTAATTGGAGCAATCAGCCCCAGCATTTT; CDR3aa: CASRDSNWSNQPQHF
j_gene: TRBJ2-7; abundance: NA; v_gene: TRBV18; d_gene: NA; CDR3nt: TGTGCCAGCTCACGAGTGGGGGAACCCTACGAGCAGTACTTC; CDR3aa: CASSRVGEPYEQYF
j_gene: TRBJ2-7; abundance: NA; v_gene: TRBV27; d_gene: NA; CDR3nt: TGTGCCAGCAGCCTCAATGCGGGGGCCAGGTACGAGCAGTACTTC; CDR3aa: CASSLNAGARYEQYF
j_gene: TRBJ2-5; abundance: once; v_gene: TRBV7-3; d_gene: TRBD2; CDR3nt: TGTGCCAGCAGCTCCAGAGGACTAGGCGTGAGGGAGACCCAGTACTTC; CDR3aa: CASSSRGLGVRETQYF
j_gene: TRBJ2-1; abundance: NA; v_gene: TRBV7-9; d_gene: NA; CDR3nt: TGTGCCAGCAGGGGAGGTGGCAGAACTTACAATGAGCAGTTCTTC; CDR3aa: CASRGGGRTYNEQFF
j_gene: TRBJ1-2; abundance: NA; v_gene: TRBV19; d_gene: NA; CDR3nt: TGTGCTCCGACGGGCAACTATGGCTACACCTTC; CDR3aa: CAPTGNYGYTF
j_gene: TRBJ2-7; abundance: NA; v_gene: TRBV21-1; d_gene: NA; CDR3nt: TGTGCCAGCAGAGGGATCGGATCTACTCGGCACGAGCAGTACTTC; CDR3aa: CASRGIGSTRHEQYF
j_gene: TRBJ2-3; abundance: NA; v_gene: TRBV2; d_gene: TRBD2; CDR3nt: TGTGCCAGCAGGGGTGCAATCGGACTAGCGGGGTGGGGAGATACGCAGTATTTT; CDR3aa: CASRGAIGLAGWGDTQYF
j_gene: TRBJ2-7; abundance: NA; v_gene: TRBV4-3; d_gene: TRBD1; CDR3nt: TGCGCCAGCAGCCAAGGTCGCCAGGGGGCCTACGAGCAGTACTTC; CDR3aa: CASSQGRQGAYEQYF
j_gene: TRBJ1-2; abundance: NA; v_gene: TRBV9; d_gene: NA; CDR3nt: TGTGCCAGCAGCGTAGCGGGGGGCTTTGGCTACACCTTC; CDR3aa: CASSVAGGFGYTF
j_gene: TRBJ1-4; abundance: once; v_gene: TRBV2; d_gene: NA; CDR3nt: TGTGCCAGCAGCCGGGACGGGAATGAAAAACTGTTTTTT; CDR3aa: CASSRDGNEKLFF
j_gene: TRBJ1-4; abundance: NA; v_gene: TRBV5-1; d_gene: NA; CDR3nt: TGCGCCAGCAGCTTTGGATGGGTCACAACTAATGAAAAACTGTTTTTT; CDR3aa: CASSFGWVTTNEKLFF
j_gene: TRBJ2-5; abundance: NA; v_gene: TRBV9; d_gene: NA; CDR3nt: TGTGCCAGCAGCCTGACGAGCGACCAAGAGACCCAGTACTTC; CDR3aa: CASSLTSDQETQYF
j_gene: TRBJ1-2; abundance: NA; v_gene: TRBV2; d_gene: TRBD1; CDR3nt: TGTGCCAGCACCCCCGGGACAGCGGGGAACTATGGCTACACCTTC; CDR3aa: CASTPGTAGNYGYTF
j_gene: TRBJ2-1; abundance: NA; v_gene: TRBV7-2; d_gene: NA; CDR3nt: TGTGCCAGCAGCTTAGGAGGGACCCGGGCCACCGCTAGTGAGCAGTTCTTC; CDR3aa: CASSLGGTRATASEQFF
j_gene: TRBJ1-1; abundance: NA; v_gene: TRBV5-4; d_gene: TRBD1; CDR3nt: TGTGCCAGCAGCTTAGACCGGGACAGGAACACTGAAGCTTTCTTT; CDR3aa: CASSLDRDRNTEAFF
j_gene: TRBJ2-3; abundance: NA; v_gene: TRBV9; d_gene: TRBD2; CDR3nt: TGTGCCAGCAGCCTGGGGACTAGCCCCACAGATACGCAGTATTTT; CDR3aa: CASSLGTSPTDTQYF
j_gene: TRBJ2-5; abundance: few; v_gene: TRBV4-1; d_gene: NA; CDR3nt: TGCGCCAGCAGCCAAGATAGGTTTGCAGGGGCGGAGACCCAGTACTTC; CDR3aa: CASSQDRFAGAETQYF
j_gene: TRBJ2-7; abundance: few; v_gene: TRBV2; d_gene: NA; CDR3nt: TGTGCCAGCAGTGATCGGGAGAGACGCGAGCAGTACTTC; CDR3aa: CASSDRERREQYF
j_gene: TRBJ1-2; abundance: NA; v_gene: TRBV5-4; d_gene: NA; CDR3nt: TGTGCCAGCAGCTTGGCAGGGACTTTTAACTATGGCTACACCTTC; CDR3aa: CASSLAGTFNYGYTF
j_gene: TRBJ1-5; abundance: few; v_gene: TRBV6-5; d_gene: NA; CDR3nt: TGTGCCAGCAGTTACCGGCTGAATCAGCCCCAGCATTTT; CDR3aa: CASSYRLNQPQHF
j_gene: TRBJ2-7; abundance: NA; v_gene: TRBV5-1; d_gene: NA; CDR3nt: TGCGCCAGCAGCTTGGGGGCCGCTACCTACGAGCAGTACTTC; CDR3aa: CASSLGAATYEQYF
j_gene: TRBJ2-3; abundance: once; v_gene: TRBV4-3; d_gene: NA; CDR3nt: TGCGCCAGCAGCCAAGGTGGGAGACCAAAAGATACGCAGTATTTT; CDR3aa: CASSQGGRPKDTQYF
j_gene: TRBJ2-3; abundance: NA; v_gene: TRBV10-3; d_gene: NA; CDR3nt: TGTGCCATCAGTGAGTCCTGGTCTGGTACGCAGTATTTT; CDR3aa: CAISESWSGTQYF